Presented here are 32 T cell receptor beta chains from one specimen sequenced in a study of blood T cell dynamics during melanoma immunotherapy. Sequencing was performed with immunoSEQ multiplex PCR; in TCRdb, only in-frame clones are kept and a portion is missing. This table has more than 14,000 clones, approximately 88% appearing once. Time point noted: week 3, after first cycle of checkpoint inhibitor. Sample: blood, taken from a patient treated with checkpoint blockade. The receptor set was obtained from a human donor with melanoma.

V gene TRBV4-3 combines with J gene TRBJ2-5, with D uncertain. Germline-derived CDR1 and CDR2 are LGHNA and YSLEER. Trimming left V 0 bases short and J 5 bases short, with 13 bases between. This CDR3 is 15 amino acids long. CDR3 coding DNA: TGCGCCAGCAGCCAAGATGTTGGGGTAGAGGAGACCCAGTACTTC. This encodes CASSQDVGVEETQYF.

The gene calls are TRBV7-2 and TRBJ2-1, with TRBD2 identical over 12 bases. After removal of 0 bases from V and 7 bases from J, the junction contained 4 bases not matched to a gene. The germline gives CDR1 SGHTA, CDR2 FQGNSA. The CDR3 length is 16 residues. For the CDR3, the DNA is TGTGCCAGCAGCTTAGCAAGTACTAGCGGGAGGAATGAGCAGTTCTTC. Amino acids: CASSLASTSGRNEQFF. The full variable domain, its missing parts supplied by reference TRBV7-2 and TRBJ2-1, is GAGVSQSPSNKVTEKGKDVELRCDPISGHTALYWYRQSLGQGLEFLIYFQGNSAPDKSGLPSDRFSAERTGGSVSTLTIQRTQQEDSAVYLCASSLASTSGRNEQFFGPGTRLTVL.

The CDR3 here is CASRYGTSGIKKREQYF. CDR3 bases: TGTGCCAGCAGGTACGGGACTAGCGGGATTAAGAAACGCGAGCAGTACTTC. The chain has TRBV28 and TRBJ2-7; 13 bases match TRBD2. This CDR3 is 17 amino acids long. The trim removed 6 bases at V and 6 bases at J, leaving 14 bases unmatched. Germline V gene data show CDR1 as MDHEN and CDR2 as SYDVKM.

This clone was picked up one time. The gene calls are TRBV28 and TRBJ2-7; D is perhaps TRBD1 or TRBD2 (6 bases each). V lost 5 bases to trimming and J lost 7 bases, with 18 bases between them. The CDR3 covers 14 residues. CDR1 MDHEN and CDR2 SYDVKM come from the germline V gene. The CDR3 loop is CASSLYNRAGEQYF. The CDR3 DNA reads TGTGCCAGCAGTCTCTATAACAGGGCGGGAGAGCAGTACTTC.

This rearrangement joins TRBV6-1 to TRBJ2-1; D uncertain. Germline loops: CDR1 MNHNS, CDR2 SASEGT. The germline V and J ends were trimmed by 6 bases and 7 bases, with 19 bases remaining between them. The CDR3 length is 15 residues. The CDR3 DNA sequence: TGTGCCAGCAGCTCAGACTCTCTCCCGAGAAATGAGCAGTTCTTC. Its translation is CASSSDSLPRNEQFF.

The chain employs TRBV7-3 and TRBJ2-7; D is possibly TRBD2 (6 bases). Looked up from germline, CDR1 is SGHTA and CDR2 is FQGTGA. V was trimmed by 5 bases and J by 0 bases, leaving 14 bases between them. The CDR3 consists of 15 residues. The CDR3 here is CASSRLGRDSYEQYF. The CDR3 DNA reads TGTGCCAGCAGCCGCCTCGGGAGAGACTCCTACGAGCAGTACTTC.

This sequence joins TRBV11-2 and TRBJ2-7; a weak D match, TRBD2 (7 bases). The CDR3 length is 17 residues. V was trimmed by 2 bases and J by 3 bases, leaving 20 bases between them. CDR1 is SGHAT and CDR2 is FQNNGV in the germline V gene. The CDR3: CASSLTLRGGAFYEQYF. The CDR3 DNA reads TGTGCCAGCAGCTTAACGCTCAGGGGAGGGGCTTTCTACGAGCAGTACTTC.

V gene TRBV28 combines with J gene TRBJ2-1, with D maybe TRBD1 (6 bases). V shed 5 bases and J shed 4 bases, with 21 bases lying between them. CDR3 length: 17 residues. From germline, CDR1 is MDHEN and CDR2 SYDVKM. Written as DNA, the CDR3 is TGTGCCAGCAGTCCACCCGCGACAGGTCTTCCTTACAATGAGCAGTTCTTC. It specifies CASSPPATGLPYNEQFF. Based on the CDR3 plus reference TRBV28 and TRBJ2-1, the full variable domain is DVKVTQSSRYLVKRTGEKVFLECVQDMDHENMFWYRQDPGLGLRLIYFSYDVKMKEKGDIPEGYSVSREKKERFSLILESASTNQTSMYLCASSPPATGLPYNEQFFGPGTRLTVL.

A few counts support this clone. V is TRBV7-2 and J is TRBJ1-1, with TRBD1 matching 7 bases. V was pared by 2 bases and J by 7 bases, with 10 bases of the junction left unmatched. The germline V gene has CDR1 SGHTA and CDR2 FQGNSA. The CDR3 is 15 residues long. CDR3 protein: CASSLQGTEGGEAFF. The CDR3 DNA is TGTGCCAGCAGCTTACAGGGGACAGAGGGAGGTGAAGCTTTCTTT.

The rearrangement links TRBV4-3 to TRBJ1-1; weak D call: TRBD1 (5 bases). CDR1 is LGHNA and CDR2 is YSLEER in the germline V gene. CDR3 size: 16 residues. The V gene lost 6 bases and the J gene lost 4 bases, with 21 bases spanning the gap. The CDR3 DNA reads TGCGCCAGCAGTCCTAACCGATTGGGTGGGGCCACTGAAGCTTTCTTT. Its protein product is CASSPNRLGGATEAFF.

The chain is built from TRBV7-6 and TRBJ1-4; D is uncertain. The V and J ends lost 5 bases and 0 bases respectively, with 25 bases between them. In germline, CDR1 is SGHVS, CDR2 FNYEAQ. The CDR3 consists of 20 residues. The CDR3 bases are TGTGCCAGCAGCCCCGGTAGGAGGGTGTCCCCGTCGGCAACTAATGAAAAACTGTTTTTT. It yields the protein CASSPGRRVSPSATNEKLFF.

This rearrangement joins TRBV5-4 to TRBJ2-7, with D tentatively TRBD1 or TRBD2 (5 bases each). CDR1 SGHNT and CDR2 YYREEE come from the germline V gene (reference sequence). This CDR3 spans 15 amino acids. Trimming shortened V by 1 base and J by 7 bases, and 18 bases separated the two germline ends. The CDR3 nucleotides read TGTGCCAGCAGCTTGTCCGGGGCACTGAACAAGGAGCAGTACTTC. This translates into CASSLSGALNKEQYF.

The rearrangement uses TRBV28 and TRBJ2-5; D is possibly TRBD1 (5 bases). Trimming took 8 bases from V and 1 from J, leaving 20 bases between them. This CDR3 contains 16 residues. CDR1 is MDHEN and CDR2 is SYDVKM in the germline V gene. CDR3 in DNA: TGTGCCAGCGCTGGAAGGGGCTCTCCCACCCAAGAGACCCAGTACTTC. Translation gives CASAGRGSPTQETQYF.

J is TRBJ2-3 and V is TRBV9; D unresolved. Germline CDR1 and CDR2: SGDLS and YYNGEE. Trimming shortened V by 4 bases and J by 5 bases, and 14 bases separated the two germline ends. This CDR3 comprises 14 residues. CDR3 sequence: CASSPRVRGDTQYF. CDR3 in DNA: TGTGCCAGCAGCCCCCGAGTTCGTGGAGATACGCAGTATTTT.

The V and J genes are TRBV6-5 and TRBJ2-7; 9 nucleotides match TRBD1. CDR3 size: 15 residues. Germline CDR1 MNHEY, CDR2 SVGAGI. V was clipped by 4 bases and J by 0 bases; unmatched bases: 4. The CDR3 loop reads CASSWTGASSYEQYF. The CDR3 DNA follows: TGTGCCAGCAGTTGGACAGGGGCAAGCTCCTACGAGCAGTACTTC.

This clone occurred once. The CDR3 DNA reads as TGCGCCAGCAGCCCGGGACAGGGGGAAACCGGGGAGCTGTTTTTT. This encodes CASSPGQGETGELFF. The rearrangement uses TRBV5-1 and TRBJ2-2, with TRBD1 identical over 11 bases. Germline V lookup: CDR1 SGHRS, CDR2 YFSETQ. CDR3 size: 15 residues. V trimming: 4 bases; J trimming: 5 bases; junction bases outside the gene matches: 4.

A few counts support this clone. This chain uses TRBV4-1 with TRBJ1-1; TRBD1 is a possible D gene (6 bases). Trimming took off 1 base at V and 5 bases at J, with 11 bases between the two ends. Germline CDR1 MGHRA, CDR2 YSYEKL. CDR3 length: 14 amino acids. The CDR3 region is CASSQVGARTEAFF. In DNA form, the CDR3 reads TGCGCCAGCAGCCAAGTGGGGGCGAGGACTGAAGCTTTCTTT.

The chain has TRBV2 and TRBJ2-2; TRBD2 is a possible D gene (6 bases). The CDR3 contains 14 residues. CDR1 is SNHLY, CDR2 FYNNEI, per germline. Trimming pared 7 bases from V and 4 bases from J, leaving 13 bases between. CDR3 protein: CASNPGERTGELFF. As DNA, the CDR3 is TGTGCCAGCAACCCGGGGGAACGCACCGGGGAGCTGTTTTTT.

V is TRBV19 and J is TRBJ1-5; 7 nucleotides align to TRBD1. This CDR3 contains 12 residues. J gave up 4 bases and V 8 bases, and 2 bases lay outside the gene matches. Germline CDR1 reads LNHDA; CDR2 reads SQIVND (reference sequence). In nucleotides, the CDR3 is TGTGCCAGTTGCAGGGGGAATCAGCCCCAGCATTTT. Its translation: CASCRGNQPQHF.

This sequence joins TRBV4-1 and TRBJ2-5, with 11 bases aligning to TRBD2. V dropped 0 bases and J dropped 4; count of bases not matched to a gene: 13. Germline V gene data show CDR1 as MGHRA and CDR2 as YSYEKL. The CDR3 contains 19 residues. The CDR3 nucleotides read TGCGCCAGCAGCCAAGATGGGACCACGGCTAGCGGGAGGAGAGAGACCCAGTACTTC. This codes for CASSQDGTTASGRRETQYF.

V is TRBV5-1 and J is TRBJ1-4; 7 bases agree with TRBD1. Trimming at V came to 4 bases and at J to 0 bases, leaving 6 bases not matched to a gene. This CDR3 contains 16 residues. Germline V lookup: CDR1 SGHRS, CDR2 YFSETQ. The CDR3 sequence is CASSPGQQTTNEKLFF. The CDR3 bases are TGCGCCAGCAGCCCGGGACAGCAGACAACTAATGAAAAACTGTTTTTT.

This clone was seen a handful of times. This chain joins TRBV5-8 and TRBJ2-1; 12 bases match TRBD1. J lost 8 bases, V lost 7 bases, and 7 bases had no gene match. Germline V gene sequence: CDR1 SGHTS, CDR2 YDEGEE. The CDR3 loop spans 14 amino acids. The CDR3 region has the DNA TGTGCCAGCCTTCGGGACAGGGGGCTATATGAGCAGTTCTTC. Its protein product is CASLRDRGLYEQFF.

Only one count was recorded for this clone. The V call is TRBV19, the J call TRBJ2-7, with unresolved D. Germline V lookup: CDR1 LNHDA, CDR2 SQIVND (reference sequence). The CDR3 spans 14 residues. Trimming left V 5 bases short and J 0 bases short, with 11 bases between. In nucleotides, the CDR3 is TGTGCCAGTAGTCTTGGCGTGGTCTCCTACGAGCAGTACTTC. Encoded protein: CASSLGVVSYEQYF.

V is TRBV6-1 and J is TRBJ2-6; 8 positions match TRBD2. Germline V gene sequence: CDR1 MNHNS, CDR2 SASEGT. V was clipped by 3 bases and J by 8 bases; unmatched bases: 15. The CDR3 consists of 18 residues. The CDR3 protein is CASSDPGRAPGATNVLTF. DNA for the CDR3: TGTGCCAGCAGTGATCCCGGGAGGGCCCCTGGTGCGACCAACGTCCTGACTTTC.

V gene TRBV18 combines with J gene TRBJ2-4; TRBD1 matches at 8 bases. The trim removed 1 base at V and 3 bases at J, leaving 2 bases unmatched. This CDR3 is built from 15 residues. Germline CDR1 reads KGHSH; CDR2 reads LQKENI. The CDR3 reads CASSPRGTGKNIQYF. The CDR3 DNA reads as TGTGCCAGCTCACCACGTGGGACAGGCAAAAACATTCAGTACTTC.

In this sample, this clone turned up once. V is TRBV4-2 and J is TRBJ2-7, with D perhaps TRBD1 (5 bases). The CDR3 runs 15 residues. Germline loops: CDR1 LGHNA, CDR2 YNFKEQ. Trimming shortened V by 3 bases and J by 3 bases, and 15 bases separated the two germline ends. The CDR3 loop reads CASSHLGLGVYEQYF. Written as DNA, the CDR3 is TGTGCCAGCAGCCACCTGGGGCTAGGGGTCTACGAGCAGTACTTC.

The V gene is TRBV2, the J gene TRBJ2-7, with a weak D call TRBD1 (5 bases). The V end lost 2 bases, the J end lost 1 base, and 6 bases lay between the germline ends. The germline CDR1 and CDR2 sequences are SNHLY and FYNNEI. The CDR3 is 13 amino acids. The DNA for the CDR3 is TGTGCCAGCAGTGAACAGGGATCCTACGAGCAGTACTTC. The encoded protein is CASSEQGSYEQYF. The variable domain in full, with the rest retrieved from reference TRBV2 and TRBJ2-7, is EPEVTQTPSHQVTQMGQEVILRCVPISNHLYFYWYRQILGQKVEFLVSFYNNEISEKSEIFDDQFSVERPDGSNFTLKIRSTKLEDSAMYFCASSEQGSYEQYFGPGTRLTVT.

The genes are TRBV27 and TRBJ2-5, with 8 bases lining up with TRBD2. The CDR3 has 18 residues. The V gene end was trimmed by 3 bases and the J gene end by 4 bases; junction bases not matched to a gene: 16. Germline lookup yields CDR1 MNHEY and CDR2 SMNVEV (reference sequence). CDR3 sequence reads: CASSLGHAGAGGRETQYF. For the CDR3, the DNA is TGTGCCAGCAGTTTGGGCCATGCAGGTGCGGGAGGAAGAGAGACCCAGTACTTC.

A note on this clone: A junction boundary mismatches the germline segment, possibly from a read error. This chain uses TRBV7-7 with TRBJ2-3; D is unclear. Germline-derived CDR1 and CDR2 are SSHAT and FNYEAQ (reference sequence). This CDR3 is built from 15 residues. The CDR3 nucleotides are TGTGCTAGCAGCTTGGGCAGATCTAGCACAGATACGCAGTATTTT. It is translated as CASSLGRSSTDTQYF.

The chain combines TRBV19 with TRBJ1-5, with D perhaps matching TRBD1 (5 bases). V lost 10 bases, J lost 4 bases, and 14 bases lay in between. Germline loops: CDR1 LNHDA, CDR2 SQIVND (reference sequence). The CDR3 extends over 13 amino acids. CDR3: CATRRGTNQPQHF. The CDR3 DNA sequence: TGTGCCACACGACGGGGCACAAATCAGCCCCAGCATTTT.

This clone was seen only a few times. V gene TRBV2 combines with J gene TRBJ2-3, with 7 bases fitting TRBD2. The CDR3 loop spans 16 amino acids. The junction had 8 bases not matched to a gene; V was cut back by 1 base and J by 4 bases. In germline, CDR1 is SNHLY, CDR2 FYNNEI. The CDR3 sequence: CASSEGHAGAADTQYF. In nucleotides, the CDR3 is TGTGCCAGCAGTGAAGGCCACGCGGGAGCTGCAGATACGCAGTATTTT. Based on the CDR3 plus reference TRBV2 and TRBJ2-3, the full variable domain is EPEVTQTPSHQVTQMGQEVILRCVPISNHLYFYWYRQILGQKVEFLVSFYNNEISEKSEIFDDQFSVERPDGSNFTLKIRSTKLEDSAMYFCASSEGHAGAADTQYFGPGTRLTVL.

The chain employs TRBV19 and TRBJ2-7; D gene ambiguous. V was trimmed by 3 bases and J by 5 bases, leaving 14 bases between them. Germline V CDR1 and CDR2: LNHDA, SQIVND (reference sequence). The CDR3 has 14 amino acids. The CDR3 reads CASSMGWLDHEQYF. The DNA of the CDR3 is TGTGCCAGTAGTATGGGATGGCTGGATCACGAGCAGTACTTC.